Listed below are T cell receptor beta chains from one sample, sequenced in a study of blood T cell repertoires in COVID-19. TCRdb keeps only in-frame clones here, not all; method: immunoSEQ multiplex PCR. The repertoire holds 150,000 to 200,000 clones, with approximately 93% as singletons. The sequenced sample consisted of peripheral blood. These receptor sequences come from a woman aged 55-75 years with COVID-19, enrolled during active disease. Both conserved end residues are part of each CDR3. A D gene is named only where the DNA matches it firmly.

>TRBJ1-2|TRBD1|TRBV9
CASSAGTGGYDYGYTF
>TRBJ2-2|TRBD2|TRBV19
CASSIVSGGASGELFF
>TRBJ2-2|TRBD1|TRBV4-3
CASSHTQGSVGELFF
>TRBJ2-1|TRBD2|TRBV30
CAWSAGLARPNEQFF
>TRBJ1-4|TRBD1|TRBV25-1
CASSALQGADEKLFF
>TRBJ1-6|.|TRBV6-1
CASGEVGGLVYNSPLHF
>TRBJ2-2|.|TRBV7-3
CASSLGTRTGELFF
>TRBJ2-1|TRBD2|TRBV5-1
CASSGGGSGNEQFF
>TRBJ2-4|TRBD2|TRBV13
CASSLSGYLAGDIAKNIQYF
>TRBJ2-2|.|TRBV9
CASSPKTGWELFF